What follows describes a single T cell receptor beta chain. Its antigen remains undetermined. Per-base qualities were not stored, and no clone one base away is much larger. Amplification of TCR beta CDR3 regions was carried out from RNA transcripts. For the first round of RT-PCR on the TCR CDR3, the HTBI primer set was used together with the Qiagen OneStep RT-PCR kit. The libraries were constructed in a second round of multiplex PCR and then size-selected and purified. Libraries were sequenced paired-end with 100 bp reads on an Illumina HiSeq2000. Under the source paper's analysis protocol: SOAPnuke was used to process the raw data, with reads discarded if the reads contained adapters or uncalled bases, had a mean Phred below 15, or lacked an exact constant-primer or identifier match. COPE v1.2.5 was used to merge high-quality paired reads, and clonotypes were defined as unique nucleotide sequences. MiTCR v1.1 was used to align the clonotypes against IMGT TRBV, TRBD and TRBJ reference segments. Analysis was restricted to V-J combinations with a frequency above 0.0001, which covered about 99% of repertoires. The TCS score was defined as the ratio of F50 (clonal expansion) to E x V (chaos), calculated using BLOSUM62-based TCRdist between CDR3 peptides within each V-J. Welch's t-statistics and random forest reduced 450 to 600 V-J features to some 14, which were used in a naive Bayes classifier (R e1071). Using fastp at Q25 and MiXCR, TCRdb reprocessed the public reads and kept productive beta chains. Under each unique CDR3 protein, matching rows form one entry showing the most common genes and DNA. The V and J calls come from TCRdb's annotation, not from the publication. Recorded for this sample are more than 550,000 distinct CDR3 sequences; around 19% of them occurred a single time. The ten largest clones represent roughly a sixth of the sample.

CDR1 MNHEY and CDR2 SMNVEV were looked up in the germline V gene (reference sequence). The CDR3 spans 17 residues, from the cysteine through the phenylalanine. Of all the DNA, just the CDR3 is kept, 51 bases in frame from base 1. Trimmed from V: 4 bases; trimmed from J: 5 bases; junction bases lacking a gene match: 8. Hyperthyroidism patients were newly diagnosed, with disease duration under 2 months, and aged 18 to 65 years. Patients with uncontrolled infections, other autoimmune diseases, pregnancy or lactation were excluded. Diagnoses relied on clinical symptoms, serum thyroxine and TRAb, thyroid ultrasound and orbital computed tomography. Blood from progressor patients was collected at the time of first diagnosis with hyperthyroidism, before any ophthalmopathy symptoms had appeared. Ficoll-Paque density gradient centrifugation was used to isolate PBMCs from approximately 10 ml of fresh peripheral blood. Patients classed as progressors first received a Graves' hyperthyroidism diagnosis and then went on to develop ophthalmopathy during follow-up. Trizol reagent was used to extract total RNA, and RNA quality was then checked on an Agilent 2100 Bioanalyzer.

These data come from a study of T cells in Graves' hyperthyroidism and ophthalmopathy (dated by TCRdb to the late 2010s). With respect to the entire study: Peripheral blood samples were taken at the time of initial diagnosis, prior to any treatment. A discovery cohort of approximately 100 patients, approximately 45 with Graves' ophthalmopathy and over 55 with stable Graves' hyperthyroidism, was used to find distinguishing TCR V-J signatures. Prospective prediction of ophthalmopathy was tested in an independent validation cohort of 18 to 20 hyperthyroidism patients and some 17 patients who later progressed to ophthalmopathy. The approximately 100 discovery patients were divided at random into training and test sets in a 7:3 ratio. The study also compared thyroid tissue and blood T-cell repertoires from several Graves' hyperthyroidism patients. After blood sampling, hyperthyroidism patients were treated with methimazole at a starting dose of 30 mg daily, and ophthalmopathy patients were treated with high-dose intravenous methylprednisolone. TCR Vbeta CDR3 sequencing of approximately 140 peripheral blood samples (over 40 ophthalmopathy, approximately 80 hyperthyroidism and around 17 progressor patients) is reported in the paper. Findings and caveats that apply to the study as a whole: Sample size was not statistically predetermined, and blinding of investigators to group allocation was not performed. In cross-validation, a model built on a 13 V-J signature told ophthalmopathy apart from stable hyperthyroidism with approximately 91% sensitivity and approximately 84% specificity, and in testing the same model reached 80%/75%. Most expanded thyroid clonotypes (frequency above 0.001) were also found in blood, which suggests that blood repertoires may mirror thyroid immune responses. In validation, the model predicted progression to ophthalmopathy a median of around six months before onset, with approximately 70% sensitivity and roughly 72% specificity.

This TCR was recovered from a woman aged 50 to 60 with Graves' hyperthyroidism that later progressed to Graves' ophthalmopathy. The sample consisted of blood. The V and J genes are TRBV27 and TRBJ2-1; TRBD2 agrees with 13 junctional bases. The CDR3 here reads CASSSRLAGGINNEQFF. The bases are TGTGCCAGCAGTTCCAGACTAGCGGGGGGAATCAACAATGAGCAGTTCTTC.